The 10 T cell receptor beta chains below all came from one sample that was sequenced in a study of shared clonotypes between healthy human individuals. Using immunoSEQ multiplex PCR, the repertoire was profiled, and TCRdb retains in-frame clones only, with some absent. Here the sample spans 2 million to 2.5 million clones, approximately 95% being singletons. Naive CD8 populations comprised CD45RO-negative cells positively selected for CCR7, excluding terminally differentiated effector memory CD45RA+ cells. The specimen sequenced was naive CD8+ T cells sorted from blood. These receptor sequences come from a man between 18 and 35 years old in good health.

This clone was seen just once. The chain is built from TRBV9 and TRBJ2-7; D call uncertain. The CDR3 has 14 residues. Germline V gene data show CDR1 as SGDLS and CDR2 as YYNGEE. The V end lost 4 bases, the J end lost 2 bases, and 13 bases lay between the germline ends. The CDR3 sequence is CASSRGGETYEQYF. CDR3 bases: TGTGCCAGCAGCCGCGGCGGCGAAACCTACGAGCAGTACTTC.

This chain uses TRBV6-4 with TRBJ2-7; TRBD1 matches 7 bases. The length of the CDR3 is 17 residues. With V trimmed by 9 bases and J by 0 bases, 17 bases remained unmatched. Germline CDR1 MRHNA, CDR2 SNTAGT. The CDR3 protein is CARAHRDRSFLSYEQYF. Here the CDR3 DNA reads TGTGCCAGAGCCCATCGGGACAGATCTTTCCTCTCCTACGAGCAGTACTTC.

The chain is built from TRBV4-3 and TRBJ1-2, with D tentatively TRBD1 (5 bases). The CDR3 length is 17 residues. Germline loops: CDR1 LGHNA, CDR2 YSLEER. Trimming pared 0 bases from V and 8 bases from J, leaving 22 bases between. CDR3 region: CASSQERGTDIVFGYTF. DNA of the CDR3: TGCGCCAGCAGCCAAGAACGAGGTACGGACATCGTCTTCGGCTACACCTTC.

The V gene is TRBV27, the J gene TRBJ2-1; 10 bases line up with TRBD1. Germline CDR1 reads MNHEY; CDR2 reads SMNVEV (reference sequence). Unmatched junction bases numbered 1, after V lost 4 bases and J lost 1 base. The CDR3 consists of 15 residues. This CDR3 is CASSWTGGSYNEQFF. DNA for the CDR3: TGTGCCAGCAGTTGGACAGGGGGATCCTACAATGAGCAGTTCTTC.

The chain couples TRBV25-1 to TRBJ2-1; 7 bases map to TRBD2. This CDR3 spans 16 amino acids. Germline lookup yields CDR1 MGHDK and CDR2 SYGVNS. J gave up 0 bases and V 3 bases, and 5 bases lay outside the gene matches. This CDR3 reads CASSETSSSSYNEQFF. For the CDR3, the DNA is TGTGCCAGCAGTGAGACTAGCAGCAGCTCCTACAATGAGCAGTTCTTC.

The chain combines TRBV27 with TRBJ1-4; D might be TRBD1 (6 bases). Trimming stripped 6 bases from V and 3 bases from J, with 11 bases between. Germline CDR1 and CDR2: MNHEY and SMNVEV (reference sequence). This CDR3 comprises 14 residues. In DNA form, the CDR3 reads TGTGCCAGCAGACTCAGGGGAGCTAATGAAAAACTGTTTTTT. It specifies CASRLRGANEKLFF.

CDR3 sequence: CASSNNPPGTLLQETQYF. CDR3 nucleotide sequence: TGTGCCAGCAGTAACAACCCCCCCGGGACACTTTTACAAGAGACCCAGTACTTC. The chain carries TRBV2 and TRBJ2-5, with a tentative D call TRBD1 (6 bases). Germline CDR1 SNHLY, CDR2 FYNNEI. The CDR3 spans 18 residues. Trimming shortened V by 5 bases and J by 2 bases, and 24 bases separated the two germline ends.

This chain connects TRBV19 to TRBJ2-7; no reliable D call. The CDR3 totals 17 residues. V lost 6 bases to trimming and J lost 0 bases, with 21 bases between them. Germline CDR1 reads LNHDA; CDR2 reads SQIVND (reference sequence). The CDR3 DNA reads TGTGCCAGTAGCATCCCCCACCGGACGGCCAACTCCTACGAGCAGTACTTC. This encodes CASSIPHRTANSYEQYF.

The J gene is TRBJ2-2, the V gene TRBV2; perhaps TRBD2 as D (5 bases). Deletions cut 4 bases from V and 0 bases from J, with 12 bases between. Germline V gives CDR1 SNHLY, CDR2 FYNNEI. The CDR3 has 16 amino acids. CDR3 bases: TGTGCCAGCAGTGGGAATCCGGGAACGAACACCGGGGAGCTGTTTTTT. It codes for CASSGNPGTNTGELFF.

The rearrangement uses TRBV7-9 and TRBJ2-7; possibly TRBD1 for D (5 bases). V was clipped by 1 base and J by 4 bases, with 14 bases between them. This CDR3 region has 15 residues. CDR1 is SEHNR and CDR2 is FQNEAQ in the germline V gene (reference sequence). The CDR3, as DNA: TGTGCCAGCAGCTTAGATGCAGGGCCTGGTTACGAGCAGTACTTC. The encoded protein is CASSLDAGPGYEQYF.